This TCR beta chain was documented in a study of monozygotic twins with inflammatory bowel disease. CDR3 size: 15 residues. The germline CDR1 and CDR2 sequences are SGHVS and FNYEAQ. Researchers generated cDNA in eight separate reactions per sample. One entry per CDR3 protein, without DNA, is what TCRdb gives after re-calling the 5' RACE reads. This listing includes approximately 100,000 distinct CDR3 sequences. Sequencing was done on a sample of blood. The receptor was isolated from a human donor with ulcerative colitis or Crohn's disease, or a healthy co-twin of an affected twin (not recorded which). The rearrangement links TRBV7-6 to TRBJ1-6. The CDR3 spells CASSLGPVHNSPLHF.